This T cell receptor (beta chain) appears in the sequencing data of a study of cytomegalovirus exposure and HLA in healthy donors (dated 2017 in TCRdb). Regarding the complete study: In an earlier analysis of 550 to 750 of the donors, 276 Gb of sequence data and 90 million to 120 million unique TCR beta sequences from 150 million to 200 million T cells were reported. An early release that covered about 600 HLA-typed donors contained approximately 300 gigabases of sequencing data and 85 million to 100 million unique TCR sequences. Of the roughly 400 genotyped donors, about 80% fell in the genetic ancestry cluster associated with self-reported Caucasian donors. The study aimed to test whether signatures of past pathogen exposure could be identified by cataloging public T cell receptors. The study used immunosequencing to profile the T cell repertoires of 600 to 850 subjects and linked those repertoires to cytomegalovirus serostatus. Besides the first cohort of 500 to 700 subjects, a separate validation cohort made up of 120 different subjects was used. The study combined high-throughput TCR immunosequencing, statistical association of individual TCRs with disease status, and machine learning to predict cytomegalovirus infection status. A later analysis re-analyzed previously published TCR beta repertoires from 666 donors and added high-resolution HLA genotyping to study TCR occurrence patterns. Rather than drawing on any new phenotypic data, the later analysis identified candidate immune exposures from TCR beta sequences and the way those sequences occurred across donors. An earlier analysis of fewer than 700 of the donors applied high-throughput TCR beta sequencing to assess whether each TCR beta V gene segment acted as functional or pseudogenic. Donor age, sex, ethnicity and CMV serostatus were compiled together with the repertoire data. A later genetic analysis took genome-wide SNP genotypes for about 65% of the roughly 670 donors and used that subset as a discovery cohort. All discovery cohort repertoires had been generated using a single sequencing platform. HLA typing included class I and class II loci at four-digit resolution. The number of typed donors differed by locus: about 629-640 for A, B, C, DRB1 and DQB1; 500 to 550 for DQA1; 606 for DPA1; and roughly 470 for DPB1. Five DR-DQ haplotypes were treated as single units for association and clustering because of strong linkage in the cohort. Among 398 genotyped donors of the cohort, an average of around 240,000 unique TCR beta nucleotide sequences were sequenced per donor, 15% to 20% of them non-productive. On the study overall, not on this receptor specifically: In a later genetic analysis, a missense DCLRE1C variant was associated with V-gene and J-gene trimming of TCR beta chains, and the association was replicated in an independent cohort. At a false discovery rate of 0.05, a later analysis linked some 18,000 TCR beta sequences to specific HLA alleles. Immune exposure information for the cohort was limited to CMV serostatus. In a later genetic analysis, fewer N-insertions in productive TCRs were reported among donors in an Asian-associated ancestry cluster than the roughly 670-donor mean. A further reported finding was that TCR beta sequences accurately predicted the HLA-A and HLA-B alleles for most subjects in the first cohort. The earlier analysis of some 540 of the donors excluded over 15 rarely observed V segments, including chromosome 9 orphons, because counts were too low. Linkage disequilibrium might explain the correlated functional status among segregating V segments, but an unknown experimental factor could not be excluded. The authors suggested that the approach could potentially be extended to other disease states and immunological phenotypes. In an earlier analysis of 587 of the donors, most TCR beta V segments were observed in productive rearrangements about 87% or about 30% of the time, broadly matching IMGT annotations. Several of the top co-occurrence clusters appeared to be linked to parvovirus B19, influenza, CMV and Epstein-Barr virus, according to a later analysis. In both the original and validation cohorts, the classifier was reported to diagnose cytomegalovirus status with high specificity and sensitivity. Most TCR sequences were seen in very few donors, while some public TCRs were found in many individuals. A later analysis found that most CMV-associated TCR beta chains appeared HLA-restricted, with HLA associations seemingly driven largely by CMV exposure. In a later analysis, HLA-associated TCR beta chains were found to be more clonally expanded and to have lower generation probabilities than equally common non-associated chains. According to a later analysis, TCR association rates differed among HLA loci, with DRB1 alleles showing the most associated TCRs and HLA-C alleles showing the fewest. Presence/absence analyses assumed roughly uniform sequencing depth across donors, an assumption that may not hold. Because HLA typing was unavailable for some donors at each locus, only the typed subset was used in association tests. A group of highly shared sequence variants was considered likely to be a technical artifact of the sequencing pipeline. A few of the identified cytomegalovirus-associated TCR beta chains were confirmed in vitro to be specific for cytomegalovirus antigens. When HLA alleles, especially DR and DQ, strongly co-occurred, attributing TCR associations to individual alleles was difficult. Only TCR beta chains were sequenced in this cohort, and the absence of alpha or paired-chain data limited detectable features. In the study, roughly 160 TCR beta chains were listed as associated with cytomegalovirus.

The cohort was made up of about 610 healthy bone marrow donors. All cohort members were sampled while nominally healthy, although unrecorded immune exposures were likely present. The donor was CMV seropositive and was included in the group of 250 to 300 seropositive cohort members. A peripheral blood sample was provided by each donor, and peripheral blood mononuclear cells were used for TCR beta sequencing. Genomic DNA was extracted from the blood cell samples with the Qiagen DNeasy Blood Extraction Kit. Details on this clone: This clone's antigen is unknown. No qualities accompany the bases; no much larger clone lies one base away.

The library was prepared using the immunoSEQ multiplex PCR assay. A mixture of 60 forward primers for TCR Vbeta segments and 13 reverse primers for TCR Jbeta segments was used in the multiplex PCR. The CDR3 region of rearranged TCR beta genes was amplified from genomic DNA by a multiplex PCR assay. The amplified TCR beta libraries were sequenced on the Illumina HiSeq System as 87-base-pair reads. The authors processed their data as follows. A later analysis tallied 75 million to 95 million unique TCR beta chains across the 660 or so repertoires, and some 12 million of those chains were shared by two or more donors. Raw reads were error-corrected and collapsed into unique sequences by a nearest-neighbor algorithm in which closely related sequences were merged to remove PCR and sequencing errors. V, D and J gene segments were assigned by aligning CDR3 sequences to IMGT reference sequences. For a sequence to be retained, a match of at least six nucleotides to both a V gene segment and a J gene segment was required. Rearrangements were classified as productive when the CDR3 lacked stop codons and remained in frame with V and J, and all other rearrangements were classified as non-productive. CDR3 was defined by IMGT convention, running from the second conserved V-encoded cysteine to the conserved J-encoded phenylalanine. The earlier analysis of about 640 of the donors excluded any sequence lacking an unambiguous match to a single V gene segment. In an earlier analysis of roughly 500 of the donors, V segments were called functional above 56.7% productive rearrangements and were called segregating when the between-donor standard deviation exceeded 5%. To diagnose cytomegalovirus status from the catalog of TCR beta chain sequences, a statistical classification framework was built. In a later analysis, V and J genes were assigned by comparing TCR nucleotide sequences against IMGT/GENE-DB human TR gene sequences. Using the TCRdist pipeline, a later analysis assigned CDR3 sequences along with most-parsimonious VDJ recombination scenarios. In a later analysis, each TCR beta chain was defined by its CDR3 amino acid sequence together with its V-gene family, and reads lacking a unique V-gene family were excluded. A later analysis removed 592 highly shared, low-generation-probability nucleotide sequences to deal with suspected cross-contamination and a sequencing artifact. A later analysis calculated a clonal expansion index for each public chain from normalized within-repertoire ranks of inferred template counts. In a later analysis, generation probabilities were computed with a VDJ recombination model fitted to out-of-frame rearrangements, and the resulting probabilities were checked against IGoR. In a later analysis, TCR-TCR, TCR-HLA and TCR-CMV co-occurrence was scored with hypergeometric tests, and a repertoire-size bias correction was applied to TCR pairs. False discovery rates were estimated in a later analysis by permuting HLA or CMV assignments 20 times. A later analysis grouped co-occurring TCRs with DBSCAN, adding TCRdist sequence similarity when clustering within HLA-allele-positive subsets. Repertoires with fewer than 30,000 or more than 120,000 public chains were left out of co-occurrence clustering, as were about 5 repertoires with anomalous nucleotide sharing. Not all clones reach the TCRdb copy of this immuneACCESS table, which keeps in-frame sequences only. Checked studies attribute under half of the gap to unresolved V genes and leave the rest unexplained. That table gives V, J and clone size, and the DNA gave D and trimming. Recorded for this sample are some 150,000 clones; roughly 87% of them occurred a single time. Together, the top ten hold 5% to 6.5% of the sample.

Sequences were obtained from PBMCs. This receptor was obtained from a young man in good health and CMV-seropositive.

CDR3 reads: CASSGVAGASYEQYF. The nucleotides are TGTGCCAGCAGTGGTGTAGCGGGAGCCTCCTACGAGCAGTACTTC. In this chain, TRBV6-1 is recombined with TRBJ2-7, and 9 junctional nucleotides match TRBD2. The germline V gene yields MNHNS for CDR1 and SASEGT for CDR2. Inclusive of the bounding cysteine and phenylalanine, the CDR3 is 15 residues long. Solely the CDR3 DNA is kept, with 45 bases framed from the first base. V ends up 4 bases short and J 0 bases short, with an unmatched junction base count of 4.